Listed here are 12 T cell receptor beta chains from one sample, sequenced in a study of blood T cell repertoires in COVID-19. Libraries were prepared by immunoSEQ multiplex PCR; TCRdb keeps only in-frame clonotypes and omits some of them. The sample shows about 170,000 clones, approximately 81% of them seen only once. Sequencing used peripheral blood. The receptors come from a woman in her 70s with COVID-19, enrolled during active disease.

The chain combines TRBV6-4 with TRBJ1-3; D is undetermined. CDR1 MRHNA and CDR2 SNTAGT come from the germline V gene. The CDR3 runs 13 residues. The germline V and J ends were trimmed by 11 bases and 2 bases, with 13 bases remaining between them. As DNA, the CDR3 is TGTGCCGCCAGTGGACTGGCTGGAAACACCATATATTTT. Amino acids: CAASGLAGNTIYF.

The CDR3 here is CASSPGQGAWGYGYTF. The CDR3 DNA follows: TGTGCCAGCTCACCCGGACAGGGGGCTTGGGGCTATGGCTACACCTTC. This chain joins TRBV18 and TRBJ1-2; TRBD1 matches at 11 bases. The ends lost 3 bases at V and 4 bases at J; junction bases unmatched: 7. The CDR3 is 16 residues long. Germline lookup yields CDR1 KGHSH and CDR2 LQKENI.

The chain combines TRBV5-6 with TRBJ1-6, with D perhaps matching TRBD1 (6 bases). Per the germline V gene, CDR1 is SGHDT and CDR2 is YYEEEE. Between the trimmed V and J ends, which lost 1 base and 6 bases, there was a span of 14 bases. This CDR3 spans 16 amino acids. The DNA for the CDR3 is TGTGCCAGCAGCTTGAACAGGGCATGGGGTAATTCACCCCTCCACTTT. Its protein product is CASSLNRAWGNSPLHF.

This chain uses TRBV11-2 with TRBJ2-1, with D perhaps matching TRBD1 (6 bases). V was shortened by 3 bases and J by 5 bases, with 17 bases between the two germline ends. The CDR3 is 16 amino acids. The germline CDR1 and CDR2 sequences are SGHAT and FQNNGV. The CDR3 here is CASSFRRGNPHNEQFF. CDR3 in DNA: TGTGCCAGCAGCTTTCGAAGGGGGAACCCTCACAATGAGCAGTTCTTC.

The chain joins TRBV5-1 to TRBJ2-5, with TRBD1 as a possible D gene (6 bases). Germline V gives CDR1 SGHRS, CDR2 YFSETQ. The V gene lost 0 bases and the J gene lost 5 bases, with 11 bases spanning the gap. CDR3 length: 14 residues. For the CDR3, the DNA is TGCGCCAGCAGCTTGGAGACAGGTGGGGAGACCCAGTACTTC. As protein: CASSLETGGETQYF.

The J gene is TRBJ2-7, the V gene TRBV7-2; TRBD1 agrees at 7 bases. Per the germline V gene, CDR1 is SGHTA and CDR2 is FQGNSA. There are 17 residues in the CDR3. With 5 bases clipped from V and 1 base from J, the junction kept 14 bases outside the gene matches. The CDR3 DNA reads TGTGCCAGCAGCCTAAGTTTACAGGGGCCTATATCCTACGAGCAGTACTTC. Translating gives CASSLSLQGPISYEQYF.

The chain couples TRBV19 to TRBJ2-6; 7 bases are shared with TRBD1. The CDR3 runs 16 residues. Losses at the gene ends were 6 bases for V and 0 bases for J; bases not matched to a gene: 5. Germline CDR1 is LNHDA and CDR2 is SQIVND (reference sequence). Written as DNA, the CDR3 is TGTGCCAGTAGGGGGGACAGCCCCTCTGGGGCCAACGTCCTGACTTTC. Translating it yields CASRGDSPSGANVLTF.

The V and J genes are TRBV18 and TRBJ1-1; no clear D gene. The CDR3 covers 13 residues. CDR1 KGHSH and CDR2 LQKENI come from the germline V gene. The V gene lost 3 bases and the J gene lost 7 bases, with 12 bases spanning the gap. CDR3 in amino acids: CASSPTRRDEAFF. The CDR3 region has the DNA TGTGCCAGCTCACCTACCAGGAGGGATGAAGCTTTCTTT.

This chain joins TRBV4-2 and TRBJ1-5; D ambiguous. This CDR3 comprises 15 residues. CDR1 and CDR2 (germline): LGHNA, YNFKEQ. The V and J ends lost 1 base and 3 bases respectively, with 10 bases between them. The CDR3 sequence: CASSQASAANQPQHF. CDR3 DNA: TGTGCCAGCAGCCAAGCTTCGGCGGCCAATCAGCCCCAGCATTTT.

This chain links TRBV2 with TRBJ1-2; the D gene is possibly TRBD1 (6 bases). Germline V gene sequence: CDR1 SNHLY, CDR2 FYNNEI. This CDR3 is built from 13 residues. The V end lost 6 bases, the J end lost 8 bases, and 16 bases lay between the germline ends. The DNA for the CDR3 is TGTGCCAGCAGCTTACAGGGAGAGGGAGGCTACACCTTC. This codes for CASSLQGEGGYTF.

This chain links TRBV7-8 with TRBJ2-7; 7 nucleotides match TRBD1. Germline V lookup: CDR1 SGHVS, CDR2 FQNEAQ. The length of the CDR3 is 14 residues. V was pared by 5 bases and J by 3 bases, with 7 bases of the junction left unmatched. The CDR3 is CASSPKGQNYEQYV. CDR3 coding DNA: TGTGCCAGCAGCCCGAAGGGACAGAACTACGAGCAGTACGTC.

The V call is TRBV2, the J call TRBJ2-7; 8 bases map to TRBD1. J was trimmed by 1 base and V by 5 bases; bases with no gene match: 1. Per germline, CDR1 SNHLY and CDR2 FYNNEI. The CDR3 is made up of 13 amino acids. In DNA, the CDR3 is TGTGCCAGCAGTCGGACAGGGTCCTACGAGCAGTACGTC. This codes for CASSRTGSYEQYV.